This TCR beta chain was profiled in a study of blood T cell repertoires in COVID-19. Background on the study: Some COVID-19 samples were acute and others convalescent; all came from the United States, Italy and Spain. Nucleic acid was either cDNA or gDNA, and it came from T cells, B-cell-depleted T cells, or PBMCs.

The germline CDR1 and CDR2 sequences are SGHNT and YENEEA. This CDR3 is built from 14 residues. V gave up 3 bases and J gave up 5 bases; unmatched junction bases: 3. Original analysis: Estimation of nucleated cell counts relied on the amplification of reference gene primers. TCRdb's table, derived via immunoSEQ multiplex PCR, lists solely in-frame clones and lacks some. D and trimming were read from the DNA, whereas the V and J calls and clone size are those reported in that table. The profile covers about 64,000 clones, with around four fifths appearing a single time and 11% to 15% taken by the ten largest. This clone has a single count. Enrolled during active infection, Seattle patients were then followed longitudinally.

This chain uses TRBV11-3 with TRBJ2-3, with 9 bases lining up with TRBD2. This sequence originates from a man in his 60s with COVID-19, enrolled during active disease. The source material was peripheral blood. Written as DNA, the CDR3 is TGTGCCAGCAGCTTGCGGGGGGGACAAGATACGCAGTATTTT. This gives the protein CASSLRGGQDTQYF.